The source of this TCR beta chain is a study of CD8+ T cells in alopecia areata (dated by TCRdb to the late 2010s). Regarding the study in general: Treated patients were enrolled in an open-label pilot trial of oral tofacitinib, 5 to 10 mg twice daily, for moderate-to-severe alopecia areata. Patients received tofacitinib for 6 to 18 months and were then followed off drug for 6 months to check for delayed response and recurrence. Disease severity in treated patients was measured with the SALT score, which quantifies the percentage of affected scalp surface area. The study used high-throughput TCRbeta sequencing to examine T cell clonal expansion in alopecia areata, in both the C3H/HeJ mouse model and human patients. In humans, TCRbeta sequencing was performed on scalp tissue and on sorted CD4+ and CD8+ peripheral blood T cells from healthy controls and from patients with patchy or totalis/universalis alopecia areata. Biopsies were taken from tofacitinib-treated patients at baseline and at 4 and 24 weeks of treatment, and a later scalp biopsy was taken in several of the tofacitinib-treated patients. Scalp clonality was compared across normal scalp (n=4), patchy alopecia areata scalp (n=8), and alopecia totalis/universalis scalp (n=8). RNA came from the PAXgene miRNA kit for fixed scalp, the miRNeasy kit for PBMCs, and the RNeasy kit for mouse skin. TCRbeta CDR3 regions were amplified by immunoSEQ multiplex PCR with 35 Vbeta forward and 13 Jbeta reverse primers.

In the paper's terms, the treatment or condition label means: oral pan-JAK inhibitor, 5-10 mg twice daily. Lesional scalp punch biopsies and peripheral blood were collected from alopecia areata patients. After PBMCs were isolated by density centrifugation and stained for CD3, CD4 and CD8, a FACSAria was used to sort CD4+ and CD8+ T cells. The research as a whole found: Unlike mouse skin, which is dominated by gammadelta T cells, normal human skin has resident alphabeta T cells that are also sequenced, and this complicates analysis of the scalp TCR repertoire. Compared with mice, TCR sequences shared between patients were less clear, possibly partly because of HLA diversity across the patient population. Lesional scalp, especially in alopecia totalis/universalis, showed higher clonality and more expanded CD8+ clones than normal scalp, suggesting antigenic drive. During tofacitinib treatment, many expanded lesional clones remained in scalp and blood, and this persistence may partly explain relapse after treatment is stopped. Because the treated cohort was small and included a single nonresponder, larger studies are needed to assess links between baseline CD8+ expansion and response. Tofacitinib significantly lowered scalp clonality and the number of expanded CD8+ clones among the top 100 scalp clones.

Comments on this clone: The specificity of this receptor is unknown. The input lacks base qualities; no much larger clone sits a single base away.

The library was generated by the immunoSEQ multiplex PCR assay. For TCR sequencing, RNA was extracted from every sample and reverse transcribed into cDNA to serve as template. First-strand cDNA was synthesized using SuperScript III with a 2:1 mix of oligo-dT and random hexamers. A synthetic immune receptor repertoire was used to gauge amplification bias, and whatever bias remained was removed computationally. The authors' pipeline ran thus. After raw reads were preprocessed to remove errors, the CDR3 was defined following IMGT conventions as running from the conserved cysteine to phenylalanine. Clonality was computed by normalizing Shannon entropy by log2 of the number of productive unique TCRs and subtracting the result from 1. Whether scalp clones were CD4 or CD8 was inferred by matching scalp TCRbeta sequences against CD4 and CD8 repertoires sorted from blood. As stored in TCRdb, this immuneACCESS dataset retains in-frame rearrangements with V and J assigned. A fraction of the clones does not appear; measured against another copy, unresolved V genes explain less than half of the discrepancy, and the remainder lacks a known reason. From that table come the V and J calls and clone size; the DNA was used to work out D and trimming. The sample table shows around 86,000 clones, and over 70% are seen once. The ten largest clones capture 15% to 20% of the sample.

A distance of 6 bases separates the germline ends of V and J, which lose 1 base and 8 bases respectively. The CDR3 has 11 amino acids, counting the end cysteine and phenylalanine. Just CDR3 DNA is preserved here, 33 bases in frame from base 1. Based on the germline V gene (reference sequence), the CDR1 and CDR2 sequences are SEHNR and FQNEAQ. This chain is built from TRBV7-9 and TRBJ2-7; no D gene call is confident. The source of this sequence is a human donor with alopecia areata. The material was CD8+ T cells sorted from blood, obtained around week 44, from a patient treated with tofacitinib. The sequenced DNA is TGTGCCAGCAGCTTAGGTGGGCAGCAGTACTTC. Its product reads: CASSLGGQQYF.